Sequencing of this TCR beta chain was carried out in a study of breast tumors, draining lymph nodes, adjacent tissues. The lymph nodes were axillary draining lymph nodes from breast cancer patients. Germline assignment: CDR1 SGDLS and CDR2 YYNGEE. The CDR3 is made up of 17 amino acids. Concerning this clonotype itself: Its antigen remains unidentified. This may be a read error, as it is one base from a much larger clone.

Overall study findings and caveats: Tumor TCR diversity was below lymph nodes but above nontumor tissue. That most tumor T cells come from lymph nodes remained unproven. Most tumor T cells seemingly derive from lymph node, then expand in tumor. Luminal-like breast cancer showed significantly higher tumor–nontumor repertoire similarity than basal-like.

TCRdb re-analysed the multiplex PCR reads in MiXCR, keeping a single row per CDR3 protein. The sample consists of about 180,000 distinct CDR3 sequences, about 33% of them appearing once. The chain couples TRBV9 to TRBJ1-3; TRBD1 might be the D (5 bases). The sample was axillary lymph node tissue. The sequence came from a female donor with breast cancer. Some clones in this sample may be carry-over from other donors' samples. The CDR3 nucleotides read TGTGCCAGCAGCACAACAGGTTCCTTCTTCTCTAGAAACACCATATATTTT. Translating gives CASSTTGSFFSRNTIYF.